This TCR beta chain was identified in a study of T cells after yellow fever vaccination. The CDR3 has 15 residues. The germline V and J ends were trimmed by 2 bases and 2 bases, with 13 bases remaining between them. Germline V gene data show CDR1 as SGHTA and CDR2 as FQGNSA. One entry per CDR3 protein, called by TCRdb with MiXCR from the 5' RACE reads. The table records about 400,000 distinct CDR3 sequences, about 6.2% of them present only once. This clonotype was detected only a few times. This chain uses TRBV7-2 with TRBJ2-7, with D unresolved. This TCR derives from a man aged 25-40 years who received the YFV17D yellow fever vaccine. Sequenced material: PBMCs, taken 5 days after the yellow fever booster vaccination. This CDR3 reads CASSLRSEKAYEQYF. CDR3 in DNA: TGTGCCAGCAGCTTAAGGTCGGAGAAAGCCTACGAGCAGTACTTC.